A single sample gave rise to the 22 T cell receptor beta chains below, sequenced in a study of blood T cell repertoires in COVID-19. The data were produced by immunoSEQ multiplex PCR, yet TCRdb's version contains in-frame clones alone and is incomplete. The repertoire holds around 95,000 clones, with roughly 79% as singletons. The sequenced material came from peripheral blood. All receptors come from a man between 65 and 85 years old with active or convalescent COVID-19.

The V and J genes are TRBV6-5 and TRBJ2-6, with a possible D match to TRBD1 (6 bases). V lost 4 bases and J 0 bases, leaving 7 bases between the germline ends. The CDR3 sequence is 15 residues long. The germline CDR1 and CDR2 sequences are MNHEY and SVGAGI. In nucleotides, the CDR3 is TGTGCCAGCAGTTCACAGGGCTCTGGGGCCAACGTCCTGACTTTC. Protein product: CASSSQGSGANVLTF.

The rearrangement links TRBV18 to TRBJ2-7, with 8 bases fitting TRBD1. The trim removed 2 bases at V and 5 bases at J, leaving 11 bases unmatched. The germline CDR1 and CDR2 sequences are KGHSH and LQKENI. The CDR3 consists of 16 residues. The DNA for the CDR3 is TGTGCCAGCTCACCAGCGGCAGGGGGCGGTTGGGACGAGCAGTACTTC. Translation: CASSPAAGGGWDEQYF.

V usage is TRBV28 and J usage is TRBJ1-3, with TRBD1 identical over 7 bases. CDR1 is MDHEN and CDR2 is SYDVKM in the germline V gene. V trimming: 6 bases; J trimming: 6 bases; junction bases outside the gene matches: 5. The CDR3 runs 13 residues. CDR3 in amino acids: CASRPTGVNTIYF. The CDR3 region has the DNA TGTGCCAGCAGACCAACAGGGGTAAACACCATATATTTT. The full variable domain, in which reference TRBV28 and TRBJ1-3 provide the parts outside the CDR3, is DVKVTQSSRYLVKRTGEKVFLECVQDMDHENMFWYRQDPGLGLRLIYFSYDVKMKEKGDIPEGYSVSREKKERFSLILESASTNQTSMYLCASRPTGVNTIYFGEGSWLTVV.

This clone was seen only a few times. The chain has TRBV9 and TRBJ2-1; D might be TRBD1 (5 bases). CDR3 length: 16 amino acids. CDR1 is SGDLS, CDR2 YYNGEE, per germline. Trimming cost V 0 bases and J 8 bases, with 18 bases left between them. CDR3 DNA: TGTGCCAGCAGCGTAGTTGGCAGGGTGGGTATCGATGAGCAGTTCTTC. Protein product: CASSVVGRVGIDEQFF. Complete variable domain (other parts from reference TRBV9 and TRBJ2-1): DSGVTQTPKHLITATGQRVTLRCSPRSGDLSVYWYQQSLDQGLQFLIQYYNGEERAKGNILERFSAQQFPDLHSELNLSSLELGDSALYFCASSVVGRVGIDEQFFGPGTRLTVL.

CDR3 in amino acids: CASSRTAGVDYEQYF. CDR3 bases: TGTGCCAGCAGTAGAACAGCGGGAGTGGATTACGAGCAGTACTTC. The genes are TRBV7-8 and TRBJ2-7; 8 nucleotides line up with TRBD2. Looked up from germline, CDR1 is SGHVS and CDR2 is FQNEAQ. There are 15 residues in the CDR3. V was clipped by 6 bases and J by 4 bases; unmatched bases: 11.

The chain joins TRBV4-2 to TRBJ1-1; the D gene is possibly TRBD1 (5 bases). The germline V gene encodes CDR1 LGHNA and CDR2 YNFKEQ. Trimming took 2 bases from V and 1 from J, leaving 8 bases between them. This CDR3 has 14 amino acids. The CDR3 nucleotides read TGTGCCAGCAGCCAACAGGGTACGAACACTGAAGCTTTCTTT. Translation gives CASSQQGTNTEAFF.

The J gene is TRBJ2-1, the V gene TRBV2; 10 bases are a match to TRBD2. Germline V gives CDR1 SNHLY, CDR2 FYNNEI. This CDR3 comprises 15 residues. The ends lost 4 bases at V and 5 bases at J; junction bases unmatched: 5. The DNA of the CDR3 is TGTGCCAGCAGTGGTGTAGCGGGAGGACACAATGAGCAGTTCTTC. Residues: CASSGVAGGHNEQFF. Complete variable domain (other parts from reference TRBV2 and TRBJ2-1): EPEVTQTPSHQVTQMGQEVILRCVPISNHLYFYWYRQILGQKVEFLVSFYNNEISEKSEIFDDQFSVERPDGSNFTLKIRSTKLEDSAMYFCASSGVAGGHNEQFFGPGTRLTVL.

The chain couples TRBV27 to TRBJ1-2, with no clear D. V lost 4 bases to trimming and J lost 0 bases, with 6 bases between them. The CDR3 sequence is 13 residues long. Germline V gives CDR1 MNHEY, CDR2 SMNVEV (reference sequence). CDR3 coding DNA: TGTGCCAGCAGTTGGGCTTCTAACTATGGCTACACCTTC. Amino acids: CASSWASNYGYTF.

The rearrangement links TRBV10-3 to TRBJ1-5; no clear D. The germline V and J ends were trimmed by 4 bases and 2 bases, with 12 bases remaining between them. Germline V lookup: CDR1 ENHRY, CDR2 SYGVKD. The CDR3 has 15 amino acids. The CDR3 bases are TGTGCCATCAGTGGGTCCCTGTCGGGCAATCAGCCCCAGCATTTT. Translating it yields CAISGSLSGNQPQHF.

The rearrangement uses TRBV28 and TRBJ1-2; D is possibly TRBD1 (6 bases). V gave up 5 bases and J gave up 5 bases, with 15 bases separating them. This CDR3 contains 14 residues. CDR1 MDHEN and CDR2 SYDVKM come from the germline V gene. The CDR3 nucleotides read TGTGCCAGCAGTATCCAACAGGGAAGGTATGGCTACACCTTC. Its translation is CASSIQQGRYGYTF.

This clone has only one observation. The V gene is TRBV14, the J gene TRBJ2-1; TRBD2 matches 8 bases. Per the germline V gene, CDR1 is SGHDN and CDR2 is FVKESK. The CDR3 consists of 15 residues. V lost 2 bases and J lost 9; bases outside the gene matches: 9. The CDR3 region has the DNA TGTGCCAGCAGCCAATCCCTCGGGGGGGCGGGTGAGCAGTTCTTC. Translated: CASSQSLGGAGEQFF.

This chain uses TRBV7-2 with TRBJ2-7, with a tentative D call TRBD1 (5 bases). The CDR3 sequence is 14 residues long. Germline V gene data show CDR1 as SGHTA and CDR2 as FQGNSA. Trimming shortened V by 2 bases and J by 4 bases, and 12 bases separated the two germline ends. As DNA, the CDR3 is TGTGCCAGCAGCTTATTTCTCCAGGGATACGAGCAGTACTTC. Amino acids: CASSLFLQGYEQYF.

The rearrangement uses TRBV5-1 and TRBJ1-4; 10 bases are a match to TRBD1. The length of the CDR3 is 14 residues. The J segment lost 7 bases and the V segment lost 5 bases, leaving 5 bases of the junction unmatched. Germline values: CDR1 SGHRS, CDR2 YFSETQ. For the CDR3, the DNA is TGCGCCAGCAGTACCGGGACAGGGGTTGAAAAACTGTTTTTT. Its translation: CASSTGTGVEKLFF.

A few counts support this clone. CDR3: CASSQDQPENYGYTF. In DNA, the CDR3 is TGCGCCAGCAGCCAAGATCAGCCGGAGAACTATGGCTACACCTTC. The rearrangement links TRBV4-1 to TRBJ1-2; D ambiguous. Trimming took 0 bases from V and 2 from J, leaving 10 bases between them. Germline lookup yields CDR1 MGHRA and CDR2 YSYEKL. The CDR3 totals 15 residues.

The V and J genes are TRBV13 and TRBJ2-7; weak D call: TRBD1 (6 bases). Deletions cut 4 bases from V and 0 bases from J, with 13 bases between. CDR1 is PRHDT and CDR2 is FYEKMQ in the germline V gene (reference sequence). The CDR3 runs 15 residues. Here the CDR3 DNA reads TGTGCCAGCAGCTCCTCTCCCAGGGGCTCCTACGAGCAGTACTTC. This sequence encodes CASSSSPRGSYEQYF. The whole variable domain, filled in from reference TRBV13 and TRBJ2-7, reads AAGVIQSPRHLIKEKRETATLKCYPIPRHDTVYWYQQGPGQDPQFLISFYEKMQSDKGSIPDRFSAQQFSDYHSELNMSSLELGDSALYFCASSSSPRGSYEQYFGPGTRLTVT.

This CDR3 is CASSLTGNQPQHF. CDR3 sequence (DNA): TGTGCCAGCAGCTTGACAGGGAATCAGCCCCAGCATTTT. The V gene is TRBV7-2, the J gene TRBJ1-5, with 7 nucleotides matching TRBD1. J was trimmed by 4 bases and V by 3 bases; bases with no gene match: 0. Germline lookup yields CDR1 SGHTA and CDR2 FQGNSA. This CDR3 spans 13 amino acids.

The chain couples TRBV28 to TRBJ1-2, with D perhaps TRBD1 (5 bases). Germline V gene sequence: CDR1 MDHEN, CDR2 SYDVKM. V was pared by 3 bases and J by 3 bases, with 11 bases between. The CDR3 consists of 14 residues. This chain's CDR3 is CASSFPGVYYGYTF. The CDR3 bases are TGTGCCAGCAGTTTTCCGGGGGTCTACTATGGCTACACCTTC.

This chain connects TRBV4-3 to TRBJ2-5, with TRBD2 identical over 13 bases. The CDR3 totals 18 residues. Germline CDR1 is LGHNA and CDR2 is YSLEER. V was pared by 0 bases and J by 4 bases, with 8 bases of the junction left unmatched. The DNA for the CDR3 is TGCGCCAGCAGCCAAGAGCTTAGTGGACTAGCGGGAGTAGAGACCCAGTACTTC. Amino acids: CASSQELSGLAGVETQYF.

The chain couples TRBV7-6 to TRBJ1-3; D uncertain. Germline CDR1 and CDR2: SGHVS and FNYEAQ. The CDR3 totals 16 residues. With 1 base removed from V and 0 bases from J, the gap between germline ends came to 10 bases. DNA for the CDR3: TGTGCCAGCAGCTTAGATATCGCGGGCTCTGGAAACACCATATATTTT. Its protein is CASSLDIAGSGNTIYF. The entire variable domain, with the rest obtained from reference TRBV7-6 and TRBJ1-3, is as follows: GAGVSQSPRYKVTKRGQDVALRCDPISGHVSLYWYRQALGQGPEFLTYFNYEAQQDKSGLPNDRFSAERPEGSISTLTIQRTEQRDSAMYRCASSLDIAGSGNTIYFGEGSWLTVV.

The V gene is TRBV7-8, the J gene TRBJ2-1; 8 bases align to TRBD2. V shed 0 bases, J shed 1 base, and the junction held 11 bases outside the gene matches. There are 19 residues in the CDR3. The V gene's germline CDR1 is SGHVS and CDR2 FQNEAQ. CDR3: CASSLARGGLQKSYNEQFF. CDR3 bases: TGTGCCAGCAGCTTAGCTCGGGGGGGACTACAAAAGTCCTACAATGAGCAGTTCTTC.

The chain combines TRBV2 with TRBJ2-1; D possibly corresponds to TRBD2 (6 bases). CDR1 is SNHLY, CDR2 FYNNEI, per germline. With 6 bases removed from V and 0 bases from J, the gap between germline ends came to 21 bases. This CDR3 contains 18 residues. The chain's CDR3 is CASSPSPSVWISYNEQFF. The DNA of the CDR3 is TGTGCCAGCAGCCCAAGTCCTAGCGTTTGGATCTCCTACAATGAGCAGTTCTTC.

This chain links TRBV6-6 with TRBJ1-6; D is perhaps TRBD1 (6 bases). Trimming left V 6 bases short and J 0 bases short, with 12 bases between. CDR1 is MNHNY and CDR2 is SVGAGI in the germline V gene (reference sequence). CDR3 length: 16 residues. CDR3 in DNA: TGTGCCAGCAGGGGGGCAGGGAGCTCCTATAATTCACCCCTCCACTTT. Amino acids: CASRGAGSSYNSPLHF.